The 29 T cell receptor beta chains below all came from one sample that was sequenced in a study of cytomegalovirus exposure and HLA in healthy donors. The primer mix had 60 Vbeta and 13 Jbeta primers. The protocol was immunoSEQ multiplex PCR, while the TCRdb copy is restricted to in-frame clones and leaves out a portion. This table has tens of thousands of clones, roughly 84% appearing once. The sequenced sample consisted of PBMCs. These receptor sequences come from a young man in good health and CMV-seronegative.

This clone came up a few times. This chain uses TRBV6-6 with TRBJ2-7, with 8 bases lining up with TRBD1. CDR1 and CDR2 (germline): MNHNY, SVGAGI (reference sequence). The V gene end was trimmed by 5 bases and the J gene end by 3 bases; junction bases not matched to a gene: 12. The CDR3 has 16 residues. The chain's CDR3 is CASSTNRGKNLYEQYF. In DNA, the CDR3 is TGTGCCAGCAGTACCAACAGGGGGAAAAACCTCTACGAGCAGTACTTC.

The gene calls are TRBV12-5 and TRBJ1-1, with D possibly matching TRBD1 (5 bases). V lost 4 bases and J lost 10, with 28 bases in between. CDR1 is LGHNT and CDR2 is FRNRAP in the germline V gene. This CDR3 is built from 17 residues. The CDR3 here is CASGSFPFPAAGGGAFF. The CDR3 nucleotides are TGTGCTAGTGGTTCGTTCCCGTTTCCGGCAGCTGGGGGGGGAGCTTTCTTT.

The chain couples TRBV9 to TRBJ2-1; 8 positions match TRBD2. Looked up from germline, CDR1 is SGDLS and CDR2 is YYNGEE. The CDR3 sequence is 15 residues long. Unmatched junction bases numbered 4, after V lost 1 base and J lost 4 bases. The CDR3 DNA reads TGTGCCAGCAGCGTAACTAGCGGAGGGTACAATGAGCAGTTCTTC. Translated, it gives CASSVTSGGYNEQFF.

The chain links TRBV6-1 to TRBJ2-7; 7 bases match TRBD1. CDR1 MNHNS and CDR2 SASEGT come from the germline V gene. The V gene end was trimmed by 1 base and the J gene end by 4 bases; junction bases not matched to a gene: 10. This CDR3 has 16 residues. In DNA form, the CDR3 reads TGTGCCAGCAGTGAAGGACCGACAGGGTTTCAGTACGAGCAGTACTTC. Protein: CASSEGPTGFQYEQYF.

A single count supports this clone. This chain's CDR3 is CASSESGIRPQHF. The DNA for the CDR3 is TGTGCCAGCAGCGAATCGGGGATTAGGCCCCAGCATTTT. The chain links TRBV7-6 to TRBJ1-5; no clear D gene. CDR1 is SGHVS, CDR2 FNYEAQ, per germline. Trimming took off 5 bases at V and 9 bases at J, with 14 bases between the two ends. This CDR3 contains 13 residues.

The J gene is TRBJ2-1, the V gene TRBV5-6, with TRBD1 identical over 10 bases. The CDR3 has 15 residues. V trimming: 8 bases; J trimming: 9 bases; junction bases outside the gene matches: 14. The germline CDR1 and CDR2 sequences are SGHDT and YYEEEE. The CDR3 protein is CASTIRDRGYGEQFF. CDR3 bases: TGTGCCAGTACGATTAGGGACAGGGGATATGGTGAGCAGTTCTTC.

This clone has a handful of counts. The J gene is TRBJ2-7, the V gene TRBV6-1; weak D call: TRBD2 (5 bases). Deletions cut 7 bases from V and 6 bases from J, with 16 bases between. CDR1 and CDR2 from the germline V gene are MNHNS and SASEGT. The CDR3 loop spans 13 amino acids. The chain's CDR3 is CASTGQTTFEQYF. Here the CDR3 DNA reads TGTGCCAGCACCGGCCAGACTACGTTCGAGCAGTACTTC.

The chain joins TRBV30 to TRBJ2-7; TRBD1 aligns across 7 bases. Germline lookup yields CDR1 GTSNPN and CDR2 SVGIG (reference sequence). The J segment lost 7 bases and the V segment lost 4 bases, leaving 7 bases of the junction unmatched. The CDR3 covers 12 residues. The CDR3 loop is CAWTGTDGEQYF. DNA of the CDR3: TGTGCCTGGACCGGGACAGACGGGGAGCAGTACTTC.

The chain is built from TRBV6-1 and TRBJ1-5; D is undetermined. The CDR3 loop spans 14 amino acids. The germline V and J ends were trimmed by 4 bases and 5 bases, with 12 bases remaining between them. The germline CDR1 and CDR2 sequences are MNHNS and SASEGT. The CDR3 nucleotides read TGTGCCAGCAGTGGAGTTGTGATCGATCAGCCCCAGCATTTT. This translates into CASSGVVIDQPQHF.

Here the CDR3 reads CASSMRGMNTEAFF. The CDR3 DNA reads TGTGCCAGTAGTATGCGGGGGATGAACACTGAAGCTTTCTTT. The rearrangement links TRBV19 to TRBJ1-1, with D possibly being TRBD1 (5 bases). V lost 3 bases and J 0 bases, leaving 8 bases between the germline ends. Germline-derived CDR1 and CDR2 are LNHDA and SQIVND (reference sequence). This CDR3 has 14 amino acids.

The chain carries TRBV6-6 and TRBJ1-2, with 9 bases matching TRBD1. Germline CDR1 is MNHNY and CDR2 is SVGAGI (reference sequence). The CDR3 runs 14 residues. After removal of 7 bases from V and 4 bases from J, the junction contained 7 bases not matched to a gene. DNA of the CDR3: TGTGCCAGCACCCGGACAGGGGAGGGCTATGGCTACACCTTC. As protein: CASTRTGEGYGYTF.

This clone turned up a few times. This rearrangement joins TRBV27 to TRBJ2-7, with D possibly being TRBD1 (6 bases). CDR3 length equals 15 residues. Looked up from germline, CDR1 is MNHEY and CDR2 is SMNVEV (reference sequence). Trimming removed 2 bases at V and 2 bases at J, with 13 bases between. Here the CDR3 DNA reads TGTGCCAGCAGTTTACGGACAGCCCAGGCCTACGAGCAGTACTTC. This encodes CASSLRTAQAYEQYF.

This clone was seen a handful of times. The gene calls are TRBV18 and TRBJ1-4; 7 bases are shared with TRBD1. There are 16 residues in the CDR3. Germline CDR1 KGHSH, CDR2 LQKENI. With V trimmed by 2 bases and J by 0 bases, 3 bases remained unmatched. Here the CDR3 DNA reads TGTGCCAGCTCACCATCCAGGGGGGCAACTAATGAAAAACTGTTTTTT. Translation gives CASSPSRGATNEKLFF.

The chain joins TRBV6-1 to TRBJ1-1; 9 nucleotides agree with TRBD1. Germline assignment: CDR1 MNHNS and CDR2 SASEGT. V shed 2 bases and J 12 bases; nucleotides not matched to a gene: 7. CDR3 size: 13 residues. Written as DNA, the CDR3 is TGTGCCAGCAGTGAAATACAGGGGGCCCTTACTTTCTTT. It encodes CASSEIQGALTFF.

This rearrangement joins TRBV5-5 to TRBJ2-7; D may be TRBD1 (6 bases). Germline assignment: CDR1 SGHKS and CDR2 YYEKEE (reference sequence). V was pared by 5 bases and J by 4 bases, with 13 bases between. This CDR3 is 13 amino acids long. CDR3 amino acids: CASRRTAGYEQYF. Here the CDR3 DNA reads TGTGCCAGCAGAAGGACAGCTGGTTACGAGCAGTACTTC.

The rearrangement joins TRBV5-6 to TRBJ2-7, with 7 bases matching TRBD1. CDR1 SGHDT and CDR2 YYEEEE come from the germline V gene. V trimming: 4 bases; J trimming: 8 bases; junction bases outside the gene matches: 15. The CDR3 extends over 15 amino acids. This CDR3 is CASSPYEAGGHQQYF. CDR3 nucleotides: TGTGCCAGCAGCCCTTACGAGGCAGGGGGACATCAGCAGTACTTC. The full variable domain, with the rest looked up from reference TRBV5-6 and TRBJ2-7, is DAGVTQSPTHLIKTRGQQVTLRCSPKSGHDTVSWYQQALGQGPQFIFQYYEEEERQRGNFPDRFSGHQFPNYSSELNVNALLLGDSALYLCASSPYEAGGHQQYFGPGTRLTVT.

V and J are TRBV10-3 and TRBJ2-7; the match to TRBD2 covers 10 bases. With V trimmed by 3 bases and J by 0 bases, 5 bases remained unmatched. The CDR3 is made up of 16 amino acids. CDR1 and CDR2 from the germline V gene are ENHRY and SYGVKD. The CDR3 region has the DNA TGTGCCATCAGTGACCCAAGGACTAGCGGCTCCTACGAGCAGTACTTC. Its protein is CAISDPRTSGSYEQYF.

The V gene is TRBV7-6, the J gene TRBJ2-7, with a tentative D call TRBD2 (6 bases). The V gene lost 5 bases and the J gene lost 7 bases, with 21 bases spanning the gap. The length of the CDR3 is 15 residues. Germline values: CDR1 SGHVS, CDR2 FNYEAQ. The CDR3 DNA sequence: TGTGCCAGCAGCCTCTTTGAGAATGCGGGAACGGAGCAGTACTTC. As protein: CASSLFENAGTEQYF. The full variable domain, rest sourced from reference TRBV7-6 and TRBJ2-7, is GAGVSQSPRYKVTKRGQDVALRCDPISGHVSLYWYRQALGQGPEFLTYFNYEAQQDKSGLPNDRFSAERPEGSISTLTIQRTEQRDSAMYRCASSLFENAGTEQYFGPGTRLTVT.

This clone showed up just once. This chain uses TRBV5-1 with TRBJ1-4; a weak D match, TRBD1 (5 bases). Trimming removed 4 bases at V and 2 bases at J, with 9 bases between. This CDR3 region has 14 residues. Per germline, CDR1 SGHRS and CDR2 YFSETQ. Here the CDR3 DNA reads TGCGCCAGCAGCCAAGACAGTACTAATGAAAAACTGTTTTTT. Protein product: CASSQDSTNEKLFF.

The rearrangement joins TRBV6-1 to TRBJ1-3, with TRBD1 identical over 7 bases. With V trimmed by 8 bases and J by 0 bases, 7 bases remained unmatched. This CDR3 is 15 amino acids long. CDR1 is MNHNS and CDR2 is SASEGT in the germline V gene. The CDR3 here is CASAGTAYSGNTIYF. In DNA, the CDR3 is TGTGCCAGCGCCGGGACAGCGTACTCTGGAAACACCATATATTTT.

The CDR3, as DNA: TGCGCCAGCAGCTCAACTGGGACAGTATACCAAGAGACCCAGTACTTC. Translation gives CASSSTGTVYQETQYF. The chain combines TRBV5-1 with TRBJ2-5, with 7 bases aligning to TRBD1. Germline CDR1 is SGHRS and CDR2 is YFSETQ. With 3 bases clipped from V and 0 bases from J, the junction kept 8 bases outside the gene matches. The CDR3 has 16 residues.

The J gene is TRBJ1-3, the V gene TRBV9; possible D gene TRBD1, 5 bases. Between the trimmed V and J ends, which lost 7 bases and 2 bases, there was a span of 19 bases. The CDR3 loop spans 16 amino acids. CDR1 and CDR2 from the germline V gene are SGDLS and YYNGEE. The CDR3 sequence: CASDSTEGGPGNTIYF. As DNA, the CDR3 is TGTGCCAGCGACTCGACAGAAGGAGGGCCTGGAAACACCATATATTTT.

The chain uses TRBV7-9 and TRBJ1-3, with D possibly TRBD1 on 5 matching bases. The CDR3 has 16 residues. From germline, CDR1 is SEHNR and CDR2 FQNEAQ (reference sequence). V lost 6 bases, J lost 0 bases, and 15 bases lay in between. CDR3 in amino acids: CASSSPGLISGNTIYF. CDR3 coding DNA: TGTGCCAGCAGTTCTCCGGGACTGATCTCTGGAAACACCATATATTTT.

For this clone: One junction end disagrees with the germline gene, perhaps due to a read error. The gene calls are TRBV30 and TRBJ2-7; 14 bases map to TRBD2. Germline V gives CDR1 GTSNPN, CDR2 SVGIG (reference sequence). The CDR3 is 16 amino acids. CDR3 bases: TGTGCCTGGAGCAATCGGTGGGGACTAGCGGGAGTCCAGACAAGCTTC. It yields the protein CAWSNRWGLAGVQTSF.

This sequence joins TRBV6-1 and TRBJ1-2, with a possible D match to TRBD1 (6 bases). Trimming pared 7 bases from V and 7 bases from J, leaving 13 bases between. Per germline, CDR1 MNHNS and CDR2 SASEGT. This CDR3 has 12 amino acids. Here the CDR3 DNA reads TGTGCCAGCAAGGACAGCTTCGGTGGCTACACCTTC. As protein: CASKDSFGGYTF.

The CDR3 spells CASKQGITSYEQYF. CDR3 DNA sequence: TGCGCCAGTAAACAGGGGATCACCTCCTACGAGCAGTACTTC. V is TRBV5-1 and J is TRBJ2-7, with 7 bases aligning to TRBD1. CDR3 size: 14 residues. V gave up 8 bases and J gave up 0 bases; unmatched junction bases: 8. The germline CDR1 and CDR2 sequences are SGHRS and YFSETQ.

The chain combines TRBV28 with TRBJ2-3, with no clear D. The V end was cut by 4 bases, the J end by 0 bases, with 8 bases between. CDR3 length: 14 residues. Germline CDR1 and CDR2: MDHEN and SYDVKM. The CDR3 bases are TGTGCCAGCAGTTACCCCGGGAGCACAGATACGCAGTATTTT. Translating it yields CASSYPGSTDTQYF.

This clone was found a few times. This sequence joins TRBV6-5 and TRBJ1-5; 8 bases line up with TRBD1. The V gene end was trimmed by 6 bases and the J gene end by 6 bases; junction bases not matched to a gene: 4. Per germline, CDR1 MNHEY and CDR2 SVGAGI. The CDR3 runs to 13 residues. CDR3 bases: TGTGCCAGCAGCCACAGGGGGATTCAGCCCCAGCATTTT. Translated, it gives CASSHRGIQPQHF.

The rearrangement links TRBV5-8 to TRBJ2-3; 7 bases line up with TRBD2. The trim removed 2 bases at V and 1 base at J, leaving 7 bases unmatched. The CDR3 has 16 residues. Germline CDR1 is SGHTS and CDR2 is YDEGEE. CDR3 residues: CASSFGPAGRTDTQYF. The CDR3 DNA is TGTGCCAGCAGCTTCGGCCCAGCGGGACGCACAGATACGCAGTATTTT.